This T cell receptor beta chain was captured by sequencing in a study of blood T cell repertoires in COVID-19. Assay: immunoSEQ multiplex PCR; the TCRdb copy retains only in-frame clones and omits some. The sample carries some 99,000 clones, 70% to 90% recorded once. CDR1 is SGHRS and CDR2 is YFSETQ in the germline V gene. After removal of 2 bases from V and 1 base from J, the junction contained 3 bases not matched to a gene. The length of the CDR3 is 16 residues. V and J are TRBV5-1 and TRBJ2-3; TRBD1 matches 11 bases. Sequencing was performed on peripheral blood. The TCR was taken from a human donor in a cohort sampled during active COVID-19. The CDR3 loop reads CASSFGTGGGTDTQYF. CDR3 bases: TGCGCCAGCAGCTTTGGGACAGGGGGTGGCACAGATACGCAGTATTTT.